Below, 17 T cell receptor beta chains from the same sample are listed, as sequenced in a study of shared clonotypes between healthy human individuals. TCRdb keeps only in-frame clones here, not all; method: immunoSEQ multiplex PCR. The table lists 600,000 to 700,000 clones, around three quarters of them singletons, with 1.5% to 2% in the top ten. The sequencing sample was made of memory CD4+ T cells sorted from blood. Subset indicated: CD45RA-negative fraction. All receptors derive from a woman aged 25-40 years in good health.

This clone was picked up many times. The V and J genes are TRBV12-5 and TRBJ2-1, with a weak D call TRBD1 (8 bases). With 1 base removed from V and 9 bases from J, the gap between germline ends came to 31 bases. CDR1 is LGHNT, CDR2 FRNRAP, per germline. The CDR3 runs 20 residues. CDR3 sequence: CASGLALPRTGILAAVEQFF. DNA of the CDR3: TGTGCTAGTGGTTTGGCCCTTCCTAGGACAGGGATCCTAGCGGCGGTTGAGCAGTTCTTC.

This chain links TRBV7-9 with TRBJ2-5; D remains unclear. CDR1 and CDR2 (germline): SEHNR, FQNEAQ (reference sequence). The CDR3 length is 17 residues. The V end was cut by 2 bases, the J end by 7 bases, with 23 bases between. The CDR3 reads CASSLRSRIASWRTQYF. CDR3 bases: TGTGCCAGCAGCTTACGCAGCCGTATAGCCTCATGGCGGACCCAGTACTTC.

The rearrangement joins TRBV7-9 to TRBJ1-1, with 7 bases identical to TRBD1. The CDR3 is 15 amino acids. The J segment lost 6 bases and the V segment lost 6 bases, leaving 13 bases of the junction unmatched. Germline V gene lookup returns CDR1 SEHNR and CDR2 FQNEAQ (reference sequence). The CDR3 here is CASSFRDSWGAEAFF. CDR3 DNA sequence: TGTGCCAGCAGTTTTAGGGACAGTTGGGGGGCTGAAGCTTTCTTT. Full variable domain (remainder filled in from reference TRBV7-9 and TRBJ1-1): DTGVSQNPRHKITKRGQNVTFRCDPISEHNRLYWYRQTLGQGPEFLTYFQNEAQLEKSRLLSDRFSAERPKGSFSTLEIQRTEQGDSAMYLCASSFRDSWGAEAFFGQGTRLTVV.

This clone was seen ten or more times. The V call is TRBV20-1, the J call TRBJ2-3; D uncertain. The CDR3 spans 11 residues. V shed 0 bases and J shed 7 bases, with 5 bases lying between them. In germline, CDR1 is DFQATT, CDR2 SNEGSKA (reference sequence). The CDR3 DNA is TGCAGTGCTAGAGAGGTCAATACGCAGTATTTT. It is translated as CSAREVNTQYF.

The chain is built from TRBV28 and TRBJ1-5; weak D call: TRBD1 (6 bases). In germline, CDR1 is MDHEN, CDR2 SYDVKM. The V end lost 9 bases, the J end lost 4 bases, and 25 bases lay between the germline ends. The CDR3 sequence is 17 residues long. The CDR3 nucleotides are TGTGCCAGTTACAAAATGGGGGGCGAAGGTTTTAATCAGCCCCAGCATTTT. This translates into CASYKMGGEGFNQPQHF.

The chain couples TRBV18 to TRBJ1-5; a possible D gene is TRBD1 (5 bases). The CDR3 totals 15 residues. Germline lookup yields CDR1 KGHSH and CDR2 LQKENI. Deletions cut 5 bases from V and 0 bases from J, with 11 bases between. The CDR3 DNA is TGTGCCAGCTCAACGACAGAAGATAGCAATCAGCCCCAGCATTTT. Its protein is CASSTTEDSNQPQHF.

About this clone itself: One end of the junction is discordant with germline, which a read error may explain. Different DNA sequences within this sample yield the same CDR3. V is TRBV2 and J is TRBJ2-1, with 12 bases aligning to TRBD2. The CDR3 has 14 amino acids. From germline, CDR1 is SNHLY and CDR2 FYNNEI. The CDR3 DNA is TGTGCCAGTAGTGACTGGCTAGCGGGGGGGGAGCAGTTCTTC. As protein: CASSDWLAGGEQFF.

The chain has TRBV10-3 and TRBJ1-3; D is perhaps TRBD1 (5 bases). Germline CDR1 ENHRY, CDR2 SYGVKD. This CDR3 has 14 amino acids. V lost 8 bases to trimming and J lost 2 bases, with 13 bases between them. The CDR3 DNA follows: TGTGCCATCCACGGGGCAAAAACTGGAAACACCATATATTTT. It is translated as CAIHGAKTGNTIYF.

V is TRBV5-1 and J is TRBJ2-3; tentative D call: TRBD1 (5 bases). CDR1 is SGHRS, CDR2 YFSETQ, per germline. The CDR3 covers 14 residues. Trimming shortened V by 0 bases and J by 4 bases, and 9 bases separated the two germline ends. The DNA of the CDR3 is TGCGCCAGCAGCTTGGATCAGGGTGCAGATACGCAGTATTTT. Its translation: CASSLDQGADTQYF.

This chain links TRBV4-1 with TRBJ2-7, with D possibly TRBD1 on 5 matching bases. The germline V gene has CDR1 MGHRA and CDR2 YSYEKL. The CDR3 spans 12 residues. Trimming took off 2 bases at V and 6 bases at J, with 8 bases between the two ends. The CDR3 sequence is CASSQFQGEQYF. The CDR3 region has the DNA TGCGCCAGCAGCCAATTCCAGGGCGAGCAGTACTTC.

The gene calls are TRBV5-1 and TRBJ1-3, with 7 bases matching TRBD1. The CDR3 covers 16 residues. J was trimmed by 1 base and V by 4 bases; bases with no gene match: 8. Germline V gives CDR1 SGHRS, CDR2 YFSETQ. For the CDR3, the DNA is TGCGCCAGCAGCATGGGACAGTCGGCGTCTGGAAACACCATATATTTT. Translating gives CASSMGQSASGNTIYF.

J is TRBJ2-1 and V is TRBV7-2; 12 nucleotides line up with TRBD2. The germline CDR1 and CDR2 sequences are SGHTA and FQGNSA. CDR3 length: 16 amino acids. The J segment lost 6 bases and the V segment lost 1 base, leaving 4 bases of the junction unmatched. CDR3 protein: CASSLGLAGGFNEQFF. The CDR3 DNA reads as TGTGCCAGCAGCTTAGGTCTAGCGGGAGGGTTCAATGAGCAGTTCTTC.

This chain links TRBV28 with TRBJ2-7, with 10 bases matching TRBD1. The CDR3 covers 15 residues. Germline V gives CDR1 MDHEN, CDR2 SYDVKM. V lost 6 bases to trimming and J lost 1 base; unmatched junction nucleotides: 6. CDR3 residues: CASRTTGQGSYEQYF. In DNA, the CDR3 is TGTGCCAGCAGAACGACGGGACAGGGGTCCTACGAGCAGTACTTC.

The chain uses TRBV2 and TRBJ1-1, with D uncertain. Per the germline V gene, CDR1 is SNHLY and CDR2 is FYNNEI. This CDR3 comprises 13 residues. The V gene lost 8 bases and the J gene lost 0 bases, with 10 bases spanning the gap. The CDR3 region is CASRINMNTEAFF. The CDR3 bases are TGTGCCAGCCGAATAAACATGAACACTGAAGCTTTCTTT.

This clone was detected only a few times. The chain is built from TRBV27 and TRBJ2-7; D gene uncertain. This CDR3 comprises 13 residues. Germline loops: CDR1 MNHEY, CDR2 SMNVEV (reference sequence). The germline V and J ends were trimmed by 5 bases and 2 bases, with 10 bases remaining between them. The CDR3 region is CASSPHPPYEQYF. CDR3 in DNA: TGTGCCAGCAGTCCGCACCCACCCTACGAGCAGTACTTC.

The CDR3 DNA is TGTGCCAGCAGTTTAAAGGCGGGCTCTCGCGGCGGCTATGGCTACACCTTC. This codes for CASSLKAGSRGGYGYTF. The chain uses TRBV28 and TRBJ1-2; D gene uncertain. CDR3 length equals 17 residues. Germline CDR1 is MDHEN and CDR2 is SYDVKM. V lost 2 bases, J lost 4 bases, and 20 bases lay in between.

This clone was recorded at least ten times. The rearrangement links TRBV4-1 to TRBJ2-7; tentative D call: TRBD2 (5 bases). Per germline, CDR1 MGHRA and CDR2 YSYEKL. This CDR3 spans 17 amino acids. V was pared by 4 bases and J by 0 bases, with 19 bases between. CDR3 amino acids: CASSRKHGSPGSYEQYF. The CDR3 bases are TGCGCCAGCAGCCGCAAGCATGGGAGTCCCGGCTCCTACGAGCAGTACTTC.